The 6 T cell receptor beta chains reported below all come from one sample, sequenced in a study of T cell repertoires in aging, cancer and after chemotherapy (dated 2019 in TCRdb). TCRdb records Illumina MiSeq as the sequencer. Multiplex touch-down PCR with a mixed TRB-A/B primer pool was used to amplify rearranged TRB sequences covering the V, D and J segments. Using fastp at Q25 and MiXCR, TCRdb reprocessed the public reads and kept productive beta chains. When rows share a CDR3 protein, they turn into one entry using the most common DNA and genes. The sample table records about 10,000 distinct CDR3 sequences; around 38% of these occur just once. Around 1.7% of the sample comes from the top ten. TCR beta rearrangements were amplified from genomic DNA extracted from peripheral blood rather than from sorted cells or RNA. The sequencing sample was made of blood. These TCRs come from a human donor in good health.

This clonotype was observed a handful of times. V and J are TRBV6-6 and TRBJ1-6; D perhaps matches TRBD1 (5 bases). Deletions cut 7 bases from V and 7 bases from J, with 14 bases between. This CDR3 is built from 14 residues. Germline V gives CDR1 MNHNY, CDR2 SVGAGI (reference sequence). The CDR3 spells CASTSGTDNSPLHF. CDR3 nucleotide sequence: TGTGCCAGCACCTCCGGGACGGACAATTCACCCCTCCACTTT.

CDR3 bases: TGTGCCACCAGCAGAGGAGGGATATTCCAAGGCATGAACACTGAAGCTTTCTTT. Its translation is CATSRGGIFQGMNTEAFF. The chain combines TRBV15 with TRBJ1-1; D ambiguous. Trimming pared 1 base from V and 0 bases from J, leaving 18 bases between. This CDR3 region has 18 residues. CDR1 and CDR2 from the germline V gene are LNHNV and YYDKDF (reference sequence).

To note about this clonotype: Germline is not matched at one junction end, which may reflect a read error. This sequence joins TRBV10-1 and TRBJ2-3; D perhaps matches TRBD1 (6 bases). Germline CDR1 is WNHNN and CDR2 is SYGVQD (reference sequence). The length of the CDR3 is 14 residues. CDR3 DNA: TGTGCCACCAGTGACTGGACAGTCGCCGATACGCAGTATTTT. Its translation is CATSDWTVADTQYF.

In its sample, this clonotype was seen a few times. The chain links TRBV6-1 to TRBJ1-2; 7 positions agree with TRBD1. V dropped 6 bases and J dropped 8; count of bases not matched to a gene: 9. Germline lookup yields CDR1 MNHNS and CDR2 SASEGT. The CDR3 has 13 residues. The DNA of the CDR3 is TGTGCCAGCAGACCGACAGGGATTAGAGGCTACACCTTC. This codes for CASRPTGIRGYTF.

The chain recombines TRBV7-9 with TRBJ2-2; TRBD1 matches at 8 bases. The CDR3 contains 14 residues. CDR1 and CDR2 (germline): SEHNR, FQNEAQ (reference sequence). V gave up 10 bases and J gave up 5 bases; unmatched junction bases: 9. The CDR3 region has the DNA TGTGCCATCCTTGCACAGGGGGGAACCGGGGAGCTGTTTTTT. Translation gives CAILAQGGTGELFF.

The table lists this clonotype with a few counts. This sequence joins TRBV27 and TRBJ1-6; D perhaps matches TRBD1 (5 bases). The germline V gene has CDR1 MNHEY and CDR2 SMNVEV (reference sequence). V shed 5 bases and J shed 8 bases, with 22 bases lying between them. The length of the CDR3 is 17 residues. Here the CDR3 reads CASSPITSRDGYSPLHF. DNA of the CDR3: TGTGCCAGCAGTCCGATAACGTCCCGGGACGGATATTCACCCCTCCACTTT.